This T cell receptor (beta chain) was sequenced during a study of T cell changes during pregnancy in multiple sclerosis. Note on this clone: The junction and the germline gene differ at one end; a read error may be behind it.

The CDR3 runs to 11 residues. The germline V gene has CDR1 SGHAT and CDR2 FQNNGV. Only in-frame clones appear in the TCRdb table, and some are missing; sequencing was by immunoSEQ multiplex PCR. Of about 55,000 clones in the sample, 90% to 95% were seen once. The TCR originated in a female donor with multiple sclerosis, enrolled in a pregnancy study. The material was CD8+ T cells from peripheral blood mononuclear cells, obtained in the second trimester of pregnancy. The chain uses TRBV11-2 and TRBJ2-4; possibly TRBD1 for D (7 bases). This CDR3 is CASSDPVRGAF. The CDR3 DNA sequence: TGTGCCAGCAGCGACCCGGTCAGGGGGGCCTTC. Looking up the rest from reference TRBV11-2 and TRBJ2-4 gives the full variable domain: EAGVAQSPRYKIIEKRQSVAFWCNPISGHATLYWYQQILGQGPKLLIQFQNNGVVDDSQLPKDRFSAERLKGVDSTLKIQPAKLEDSAVYLCASSDPVRGAFGAGTRLSVL.